The T cell receptor beta chain described here comes from a study of cytomegalovirus exposure and HLA in healthy donors. Study information: Counted in an early data release were about 85 million unique TCRs from HLA-typed donors.

As regards this clone: Its antigen is undetermined.

V lost 6 bases and J 7 bases, leaving 17 bases between the germline ends. Germline V gene data show CDR1 as SGHRS and CDR2 as YFSETQ. The CDR3 has 15 residues. Use of 60 Vbeta and 13 Jbeta primers characterized the PCR. The method was immunoSEQ multiplex PCR; TCRdb's version includes in-frame clones alone and lacks a portion of them. The sample holds about 110,000 clones, roughly 70% seen once. General observations from the study: Analyses of presence/absence relied on an assumption of roughly uniform sequencing depth across donors. In terms of immune exposure information, only CMV serostatus was available. In vitro, a few CMV-associated chains proved specific for CMV antigens.

The chain uses TRBV5-1 and TRBJ1-6; D may be TRBD1 (6 bases). The sample was PBMCs. This clonotype was obtained from a male donor in good health and CMV-seropositive. The CDR3 is CASTYARGVNSPLHF. CDR3 in DNA: TGCGCCAGCACCTATGCCAGGGGCGTCAATTCACCCCTCCACTTT.